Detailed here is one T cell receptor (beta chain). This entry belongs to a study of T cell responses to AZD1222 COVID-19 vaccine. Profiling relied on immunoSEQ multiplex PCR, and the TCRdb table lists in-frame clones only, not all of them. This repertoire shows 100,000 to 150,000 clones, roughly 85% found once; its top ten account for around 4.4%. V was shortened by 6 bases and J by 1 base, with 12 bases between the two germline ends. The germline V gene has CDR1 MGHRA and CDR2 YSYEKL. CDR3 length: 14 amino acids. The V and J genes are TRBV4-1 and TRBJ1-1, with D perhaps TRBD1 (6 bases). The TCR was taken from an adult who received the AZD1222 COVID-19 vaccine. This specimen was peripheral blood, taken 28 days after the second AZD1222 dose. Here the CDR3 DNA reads TGCGCCAGCAGGCGGACAGTCCCGAACACTGAAGCTTTCTTT. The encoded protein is CASRRTVPNTEAFF.